The TCR beta chain under discussion was sequenced for a study of circulating CD8 cells and anti-PD-1 response in melanoma. A note on this clonotype: The antigen is not known.

The QIAseq Immune Repertoire TCR panel built the libraries from 15 ng of total RNA. From the reads, TCRdb called clonotypes with MiXCR, one entry per CDR3 protein. This table holds more than 200 distinct CDR3 sequences, about 12% found once. Study-level results: TIGIT repertoires were least diverse, DNEG repertoires most diverse. Subset repertoires were largely private at M1, with under 8% shared.

From live CD3+CD8+TCRalphabeta+ cells, four PD-1 and/or TIGIT subsets were sorted. The germline CDR1 and CDR2 sequences are MNHEY and SVGAGI. V was pared by 4 bases and J by 8 bases, with 11 bases of the junction left unmatched. The CDR3 length is 15 residues. The chain combines TRBV6-5 with TRBJ2-1, with 7 bases aligning to TRBD2. The material was CD8+ T cells from PBMCs, obtained at baseline or after one month of anti-PD-1 therapy (not recorded which). The origin of this receptor is a human donor with melanoma. Written as DNA, the CDR3 is TGTGCCAGCAGTTGCGGGACTGGCGGGAGACATGAGCAGTTCTTC. Residues: CASSCGTGGRHEQFF.